The text below deals with one T cell receptor beta chain. This table comes from immunoSEQ multiplex PCR, and its TCRdb copy is limited to in-frame clones, with some not included. This repertoire shows some 150,000 clones, about nine tenths found once; its top ten account for 3.4%. The sample comes from a study of T cell responses to AZD1222 COVID-19 vaccine. This CDR3 spans 18 amino acids. The germline CDR1 and CDR2 sequences are MGHRA and YSYEKL. The V gene lost 0 bases and the J gene lost 1 base, with 15 bases spanning the gap. Here the sequenced sample was peripheral blood, taken on day 0 of AZD1222 vaccination. The clonotype was recovered from an adult in good health. The V call is TRBV4-1, the J call TRBJ1-4; no clear D. CDR3 protein: CASSQDAGGTITNEKLFF. Here the CDR3 DNA reads TGCGCCAGCAGCCAAGACGCGGGCGGAACTATAACTAATGAAAAACTGTTTTTT.